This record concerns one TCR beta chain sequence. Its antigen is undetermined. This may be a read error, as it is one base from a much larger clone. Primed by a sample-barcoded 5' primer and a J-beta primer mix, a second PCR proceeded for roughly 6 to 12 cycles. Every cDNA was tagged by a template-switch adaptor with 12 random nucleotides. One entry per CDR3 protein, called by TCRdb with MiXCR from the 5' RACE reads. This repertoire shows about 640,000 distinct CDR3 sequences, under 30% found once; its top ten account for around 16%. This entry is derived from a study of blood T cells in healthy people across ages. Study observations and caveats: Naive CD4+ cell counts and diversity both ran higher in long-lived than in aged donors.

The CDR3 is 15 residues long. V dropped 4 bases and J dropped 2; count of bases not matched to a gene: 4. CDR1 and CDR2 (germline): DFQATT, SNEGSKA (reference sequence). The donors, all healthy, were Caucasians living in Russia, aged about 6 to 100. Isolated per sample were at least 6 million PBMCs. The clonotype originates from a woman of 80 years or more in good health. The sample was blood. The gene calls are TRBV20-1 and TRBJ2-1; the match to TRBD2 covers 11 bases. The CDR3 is CSAIVSGGAYNEQFF. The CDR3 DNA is TGCAGTGCTATTGTTAGCGGGGGGGCCTACAATGAGCAGTTCTTC.